This TCR beta chain appears in the sequencing data of a study of Graves' ophthalmopathy and Graves' hyperthyroidism. About the research overall: The collection of peripheral blood took place at initial diagnosis, before any treatment. Study-wide points: A 13-signature model separated ophthalmopathy from stable hyperthyroidism, reaching less than 90% sensitivity and about 81% specificity cross-validated.

Amplification from RNA transcripts yielded the TCR beta CDR3 regions. RT-PCR was first run with HTBI primers, then multiplex PCR in a second round. TCRdb called the multiplex PCR reads again in MiXCR, with one record for every CDR3 protein. This sample has hundreds of thousands of distinct CDR3 sequences, with 22% found just once. Germline lookup yields CDR1 MNHEY and CDR2 SMNVEV (reference sequence). The CDR3 has 15 amino acids. As to this clonotype: Its target is unknown. A much bigger clone sits one base away, suggesting this may be a read error.

Hyperthyroidism in these 18- to 65-year-old patients was newly diagnosed, lasting under 2 months. Specimen: peripheral blood. The receptor was isolated from a woman between 18 and 30 years old with stable Graves' hyperthyroidism. Some clones in this sample may be carry-over from other donors' samples. The chain joins TRBV27 to TRBJ1-1, with D unresolved. The CDR3 sequence: CASSPRRRMNTEACF. CDR3 DNA sequence: TGTGCCAGCAGTCCGCGACGGAGAATGAACACTGAAGCTTGCTTT.